Presented here are 3 T cell receptor beta chains from one specimen sequenced in a study of human T cells and chemical hapten exposure (dated by TCRdb to 2020 to 2022). Library prep was done by RACE. Instrument on record: NextSeq 500. In TCRdb, the public reads were trimmed at Q25 with fastp and aligned with MiXCR, with productive beta chains retained. CDR3 protein duplicates are merged, each entry listing the most common genes and DNA. This sample holds about 120,000 distinct CDR3 sequences; roughly an eighth were observed only once. The top ten hold 0.92% of the sample. The time point label of this sample denotes: patch test 1, 2 weeks after DPC sensitization. The sample's treatment or condition label, decoded: therapeutic diphenylcyclopropenone sensitization with weekly scalp DPC. Sequenced here: whole blood, sampled in connection with sensitization to the hapten diphenylcyclopropenone (DPC). Every receptor here comes from a man younger than 35 with alopecia areata. Some clones in this sample may be carry-over from other donors' samples.

The gene calls are TRBV28 and TRBJ1-5; D unresolved. There are 15 residues in the CDR3. V was trimmed by 5 bases and J by 3 bases, leaving 14 bases between them. The germline gives CDR1 MDHEN, CDR2 SYDVKM. CDR3: CASSLGAVTNQPQHF. The DNA of the CDR3 is TGTGCCAGCAGTCTTGGCGCAGTTACCAATCAGCCCCAGCATTTT.

In its sample, this clonotype was seen a few times. The J gene is TRBJ1-1, the V gene TRBV12-3 or TRBV12-4; maybe TRBD1 (5 bases). The CDR3 runs to 15 residues. The ends were cut back, 5 bases at V and 0 bases at J, with 13 bases in the middle. This CDR3 reads CASSLPGGVNTEAFF. The CDR3 nucleotides are TGTGCCAGCAGTCTCCCCGGGGGTGTGAACACTGAAGCTTTCTTT.

This rearrangement joins TRBV7-9 to TRBJ2-5; possible D gene TRBD1, 5 bases. Germline CDR1 and CDR2: SEHNR and FQNEAQ (reference sequence). Trimming removed 5 bases from V and 6 bases from J, with 16 bases in between. CDR3 length equals 14 residues. The DNA for the CDR3 is TGTGCCAGCAGCAGCCCGCAGGGTACGAAGACCCAGTACTTC. Its protein is CASSSPQGTKTQYF.